Shown below are 13 T cell receptor beta chains from a single sample sequenced in a study of sequential checkpoint blockade in melanoma. Treatment defined: randomized to nivolumab then ipilimumab (arm A) or the reverse (arm B). Assay: immunoSEQ multiplex PCR; the TCRdb copy retains only in-frame clones and omits some. The table shows fewer than 35,000 clones, with approximately 86% occurring only once. Sequenced material: CD8+ T cells sorted from blood (inferred from file names), taken from a patient given nivolumab and ipilimumab in sequence. These TCRs come from a human donor with melanoma.

This clone has just a few counts. J is TRBJ2-5 and V is TRBV5-8; 16 nucleotides line up with TRBD2. The V gene end was trimmed by 4 bases and the J gene end by 6 bases; junction bases not matched to a gene: 3. This CDR3 comprises 15 residues. Germline V lookup: CDR1 SGHTS, CDR2 YDEGEE. The CDR3 sequence: CASSAGLAGGKTQYF. CDR3 bases: TGTGCCAGCAGCGCGGGACTAGCGGGAGGGAAGACCCAGTACTTC.

The rearrangement uses TRBV5-4 and TRBJ2-3; 16 bases fit TRBD2. The germline gives CDR1 SGHNT, CDR2 YYREEE (reference sequence). The ends lost 4 bases at V and 3 bases at J; junction bases unmatched: 8. The CDR3 length is 18 residues. The CDR3 region has the DNA TGTGCCAGCAGCCCTGACGGGACTAGCGGGAGGGTGACAGATACGCAGTATTTT. This gives the protein CASSPDGTSGRVTDTQYF.

The V gene is TRBV11-2, the J gene TRBJ1-2; 9 bases match TRBD1. The CDR3 runs 16 residues. V shed 4 bases, J shed 3 bases, and the junction held 9 bases outside the gene matches. Per germline, CDR1 SGHAT and CDR2 FQNNGV. CDR3 DNA sequence: TGTGCCAGCAGCTCAGGCCCGGGACAGGGACACTATGGCTACACCTTC. Encoded protein: CASSSGPGQGHYGYTF.

The rearrangement joins TRBV15 to TRBJ1-2; TRBD1 aligns across 10 bases. Looked up from germline, CDR1 is LNHNV and CDR2 is YYDKDF (reference sequence). CDR3 length: 16 residues. Trimming cost V 5 bases and J 4 bases; bases outside gene matches: 10. CDR3 in DNA: TGTGCCACCAGCCAGGGACAGGGGAGGGCCCTCTATGGCTACACCTTC. Protein: CATSQGQGRALYGYTF.

The sample holds one count of this clone. The chain joins TRBV5-4 to TRBJ1-2; D perhaps matches TRBD1 (5 bases). Germline-derived CDR1 and CDR2 are SGHNT and YYREEE (reference sequence). CDR3 length: 15 residues. The germline V and J ends were trimmed by 0 bases and 7 bases, with 16 bases remaining between them. This CDR3 is CASSLEPGTVSGYTF. The CDR3, as DNA: TGTGCCAGCAGCTTGGAGCCAGGGACTGTCTCTGGCTACACCTTC. The variable domain in full, completed from reference TRBV5-4 and TRBJ1-2, reads ETGVTQSPTHLIKTRGQQVTLRCSSQSGHNTVSWYQQALGQGPQFIFQYYREEENGRGNFPPRFSGLQFPNYSSELNVNALELDDSALYLCASSLEPGTVSGYTFGSGTRLTVV.

This clone has a single count. The gene calls are TRBV9 and TRBJ2-2, with TRBD2 matching over 9 bases. Germline assignment: CDR1 SGDLS and CDR2 YYNGEE. The junction had 6 bases not matched to a gene; V was cut back by 2 bases and J by 4 bases. The CDR3 loop spans 16 amino acids. The chain's CDR3 is CASSVGGGATTGELFF. In DNA form, the CDR3 reads TGTGCCAGCAGCGTGGGCGGGGGGGCGACCACCGGGGAGCTGTTTTTT.

The V and J genes are TRBV6-1 and TRBJ1-5; D unresolved. The germline V gene encodes CDR1 MNHNS and CDR2 SASEGT. Trimming removed 2 bases at V and 0 bases at J, with 8 bases between. The CDR3 has 15 amino acids. The CDR3 reads CASSELAYSNQPQHF. Here the CDR3 DNA reads TGTGCCAGCAGTGAACTGGCTTATAGCAATCAGCCCCAGCATTTT.

The gene calls are TRBV2 and TRBJ2-1; tentative D call: TRBD1 (5 bases). The germline V gene has CDR1 SNHLY and CDR2 FYNNEI. The CDR3 extends over 15 amino acids. Trimming removed 1 base at V and 0 bases at J, with 7 bases between. In nucleotides, the CDR3 is TGTGCCAGCAGTGAAGGACAGAGCTCCTACAATGAGCAGTTCTTC. It translates to CASSEGQSSYNEQFF.

The gene calls are TRBV2 and TRBJ2-7; 9 nucleotides match TRBD2. Trimming cost V 7 bases and J 4 bases; bases outside gene matches: 11. This CDR3 spans 15 amino acids. Per the germline V gene, CDR1 is SNHLY and CDR2 is FYNNEI. CDR3 region: CASTQESSGSYEQYF. In DNA form, the CDR3 reads TGTGCCAGCACCCAAGAGAGTAGCGGGAGTTACGAGCAGTACTTC.

This clone was seen just once. The chain is built from TRBV19 and TRBJ1-2; TRBD1 matches 9 bases. Germline V gene sequence: CDR1 LNHDA, CDR2 SQIVND (reference sequence). The J segment lost 5 bases and the V segment lost 5 bases, leaving 6 bases of the junction unmatched. This CDR3 spans 14 amino acids. The CDR3 nucleotides are TGTGCCAGTAGTGGGGACAGGGACAATTATGGCTACACCTTC. Translated: CASSGDRDNYGYTF.

V is TRBV11-2 and J is TRBJ2-7, with 10 bases identical to TRBD1. The CDR3 runs 16 residues. Germline V lookup: CDR1 SGHAT, CDR2 FQNNGV. The V segment lost 5 bases and the J segment 6 bases; nucleotides outside the gene matches: 13. CDR3 amino acids: CASSRVPGTGASEQYF. The CDR3 DNA reads as TGTGCCAGCAGCCGCGTGCCTGGGACAGGGGCGTCCGAGCAGTACTTC.

This chain connects TRBV9 to TRBJ2-5; 8 positions agree with TRBD2. The CDR3 runs to 14 residues. CDR1 is SGDLS and CDR2 is YYNGEE in the germline V gene. Trimming took 4 bases from V and 4 from J; bases not matched to a gene: 6. CDR3 DNA sequence: TGTGCCAGCAGCATCGGACTAGCCCCAGAGACCCAGTACTTC. Translated: CASSIGLAPETQYF.

This clone was seen just once. The chain joins TRBV28 to TRBJ2-3; TRBD2 aligns across 14 bases. The CDR3 is made up of 16 amino acids. Germline V gene lookup returns CDR1 MDHEN and CDR2 SYDVKM. Unmatched junction bases numbered 6, after V lost 6 bases and J lost 4 bases. CDR3 in amino acids: CASRTSGRAGADTQYF. The CDR3, as DNA: TGTGCCAGCAGGACTAGCGGGAGGGCCGGGGCAGATACGCAGTATTTT. The whole variable domain, remainder taken from reference TRBV28 and TRBJ2-3, is DVKVTQSSRYLVKRTGEKVFLECVQDMDHENMFWYRQDPGLGLRLIYFSYDVKMKEKGDIPEGYSVSREKKERFSLILESASTNQTSMYLCASRTSGRAGADTQYFGPGTRLTVL.